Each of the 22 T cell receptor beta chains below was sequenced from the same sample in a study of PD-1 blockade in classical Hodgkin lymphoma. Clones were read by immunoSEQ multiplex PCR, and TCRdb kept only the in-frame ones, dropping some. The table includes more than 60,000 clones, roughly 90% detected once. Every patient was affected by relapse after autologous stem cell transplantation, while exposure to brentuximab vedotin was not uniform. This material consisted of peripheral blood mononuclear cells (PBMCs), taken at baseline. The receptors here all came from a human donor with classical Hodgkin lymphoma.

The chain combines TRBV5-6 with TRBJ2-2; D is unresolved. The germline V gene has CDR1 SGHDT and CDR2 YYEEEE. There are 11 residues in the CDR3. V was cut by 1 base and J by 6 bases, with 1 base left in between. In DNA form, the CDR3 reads TGTGCCAGCAGCTTGTCCGGGGAGCTGTTTTTT. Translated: CASSLSGELFF. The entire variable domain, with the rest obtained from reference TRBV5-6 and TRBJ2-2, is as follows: DAGVTQSPTHLIKTRGQQVTLRCSPKSGHDTVSWYQQALGQGPQFIFQYYEEEERQRGNFPDRFSGHQFPNYSSELNVNALLLGDSALYLCASSLSGELFFGEGSRLTVL.

The CDR3 DNA is TGTGCCAGCAGCTTATCTCGGACAGGGGTGCACGAGCAGTACTTC. Its translation is CASSLSRTGVHEQYF. This chain joins TRBV7-9 and TRBJ2-7, with TRBD1 identical over 9 bases. The V and J ends lost 2 bases and 5 bases, in that order; junction bases with no gene match: 7. Germline V gene lookup returns CDR1 SEHNR and CDR2 FQNEAQ (reference sequence). This CDR3 has 15 residues. The full variable domain, completed using reference TRBV7-9 and TRBJ2-7, is DTGVSQNPRHKITKRGQNVTFRCDPISEHNRLYWYRQTLGQGPEFLTYFQNEAQLEKSRLLSDRFSAERPKGSFSTLEIQRTEQGDSAMYLCASSLSRTGVHEQYFGPGTRLTVT.

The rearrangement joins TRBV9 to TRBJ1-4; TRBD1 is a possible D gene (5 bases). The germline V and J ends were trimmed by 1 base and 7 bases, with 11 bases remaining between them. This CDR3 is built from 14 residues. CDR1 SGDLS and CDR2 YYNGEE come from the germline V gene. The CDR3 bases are TGTGCCAGCAGCGTATCAGGGAATAGTGAAAAACTGTTTTTT. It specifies CASSVSGNSEKLFF.

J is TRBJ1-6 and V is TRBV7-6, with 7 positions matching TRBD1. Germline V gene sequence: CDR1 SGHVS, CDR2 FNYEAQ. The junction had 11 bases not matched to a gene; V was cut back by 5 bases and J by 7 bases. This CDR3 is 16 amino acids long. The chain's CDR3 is CASSPRGRGPNSPLHF. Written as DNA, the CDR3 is TGTGCCAGCAGCCCCCGGGGTAGGGGGCCAAATTCACCCCTCCACTTT.

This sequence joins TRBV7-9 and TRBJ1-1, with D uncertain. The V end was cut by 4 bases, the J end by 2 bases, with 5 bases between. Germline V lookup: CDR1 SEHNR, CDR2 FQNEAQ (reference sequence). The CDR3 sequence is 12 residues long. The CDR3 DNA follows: TGTGCCAGCAGCTCACGAAACACTGAAGCTTTCTTT. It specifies CASSSRNTEAFF.

DNA of the CDR3: TGTGCCAGCAGCCCAACCCGGGACAGGGGAACAGATACGCAGTATTTT. It yields the protein CASSPTRDRGTDTQYF. V is TRBV7-3 and J is TRBJ2-3, with 10 bases lining up with TRBD1. Germline V gene data show CDR1 as SGHTA and CDR2 as FQGTGA. The CDR3 runs 16 residues. Unmatched junction bases numbered 8, after V lost 5 bases and J lost 3 bases.

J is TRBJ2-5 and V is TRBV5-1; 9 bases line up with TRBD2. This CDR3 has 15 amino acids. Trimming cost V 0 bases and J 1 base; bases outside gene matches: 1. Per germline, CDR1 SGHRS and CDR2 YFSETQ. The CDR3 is CASSLGLAVQETQYF. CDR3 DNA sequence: TGCGCCAGCAGCTTGGGACTAGCGGTCCAAGAGACCCAGTACTTC.

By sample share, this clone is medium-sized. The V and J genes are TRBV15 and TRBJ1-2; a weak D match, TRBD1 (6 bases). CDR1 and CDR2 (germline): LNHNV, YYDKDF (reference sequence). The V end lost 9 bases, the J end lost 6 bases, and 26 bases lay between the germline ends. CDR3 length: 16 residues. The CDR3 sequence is CATRGPVRGPRDGYTF. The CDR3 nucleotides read TGTGCCACTAGGGGACCGGTTCGGGGGCCCCGGGATGGCTACACCTTC.

This chain's CDR3 is CASSEGGQAGNYGYTF. CDR3 bases: TGTGCCAGCAGTGAAGGAGGGCAGGCCGGGAACTATGGCTACACCTTC. This chain uses TRBV6-1 with TRBJ1-2; D is undetermined. The V gene's germline CDR1 is MNHNS and CDR2 SASEGT. The CDR3 totals 16 residues. Trimming took off 1 base at V and 2 bases at J, with 14 bases between the two ends.

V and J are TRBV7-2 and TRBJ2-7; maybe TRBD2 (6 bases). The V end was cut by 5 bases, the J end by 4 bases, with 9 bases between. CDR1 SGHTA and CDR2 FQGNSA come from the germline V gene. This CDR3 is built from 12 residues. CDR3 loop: CASSRGTYEQYF. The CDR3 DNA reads TGTGCCAGCAGCCGCGGGACTTACGAGCAGTACTTC.

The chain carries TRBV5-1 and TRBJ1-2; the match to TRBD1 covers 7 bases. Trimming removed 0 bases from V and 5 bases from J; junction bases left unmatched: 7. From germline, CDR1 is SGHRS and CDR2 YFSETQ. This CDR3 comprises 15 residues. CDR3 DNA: TGCGCCAGCAGCTTGGAGCAGGGGGTAATTTATGGCTACACCTTC. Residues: CASSLEQGVIYGYTF.

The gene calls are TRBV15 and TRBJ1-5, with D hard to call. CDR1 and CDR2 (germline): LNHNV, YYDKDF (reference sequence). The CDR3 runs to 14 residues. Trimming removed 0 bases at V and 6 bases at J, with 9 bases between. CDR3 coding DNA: TGTGCCACCAGCAGAGACCAGGAAGGTCAGCCCCAGCATTTT. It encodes CATSRDQEGQPQHF.

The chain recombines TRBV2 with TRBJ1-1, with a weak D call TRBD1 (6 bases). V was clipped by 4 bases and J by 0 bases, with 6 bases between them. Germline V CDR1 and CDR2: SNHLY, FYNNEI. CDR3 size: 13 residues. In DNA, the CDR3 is TGTGCCAGCAGTGGACAGGTGAACACTGAAGCTTTCTTT. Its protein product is CASSGQVNTEAFF.

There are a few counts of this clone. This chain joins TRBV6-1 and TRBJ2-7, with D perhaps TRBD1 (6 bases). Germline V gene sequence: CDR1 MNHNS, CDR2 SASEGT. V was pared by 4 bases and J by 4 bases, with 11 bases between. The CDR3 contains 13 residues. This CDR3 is CASSVQGNYEQYF. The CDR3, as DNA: TGTGCCAGCAGTGTCCAGGGGAATTACGAGCAGTACTTC.

CDR3: CAISDFGLQSSYEQYF. The DNA of the CDR3 is TGTGCCATCAGTGATTTTGGGCTGCAGAGCTCCTACGAGCAGTACTTC. This sequence joins TRBV10-3 and TRBJ2-7; no reliable D call. The V gene's germline CDR1 is ENHRY and CDR2 SYGVKD. The CDR3 length is 16 residues. V lost 3 bases, J lost 0 bases, and 15 bases lay in between.

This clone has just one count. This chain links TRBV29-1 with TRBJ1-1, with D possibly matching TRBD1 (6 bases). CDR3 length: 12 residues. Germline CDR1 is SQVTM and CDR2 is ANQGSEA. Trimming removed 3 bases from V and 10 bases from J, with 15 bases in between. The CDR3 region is CSVEGHQAGAFF. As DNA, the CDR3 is TGCAGCGTTGAGGGACATCAGGCCGGAGCTTTCTTT.

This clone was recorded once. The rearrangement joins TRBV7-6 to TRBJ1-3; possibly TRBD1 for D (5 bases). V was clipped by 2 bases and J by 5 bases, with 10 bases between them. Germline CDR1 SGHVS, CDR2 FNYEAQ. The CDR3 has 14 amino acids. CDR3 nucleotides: TGTGCCAGCAGCTTATTGGGGGATAGAAACACCATATATTTT. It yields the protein CASSLLGDRNTIYF. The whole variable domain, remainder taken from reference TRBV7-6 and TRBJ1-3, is GAGVSQSPRYKVTKRGQDVALRCDPISGHVSLYWYRQALGQGPEFLTYFNYEAQQDKSGLPNDRFSAERPEGSISTLTIQRTEQRDSAMYRCASSLLGDRNTIYFGEGSWLTVV.

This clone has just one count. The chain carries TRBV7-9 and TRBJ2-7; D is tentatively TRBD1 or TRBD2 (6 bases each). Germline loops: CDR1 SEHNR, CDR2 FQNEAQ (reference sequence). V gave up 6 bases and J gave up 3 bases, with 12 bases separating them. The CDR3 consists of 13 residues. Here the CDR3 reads CASSHRGVYEQYF. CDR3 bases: TGTGCCAGCAGTCATAGGGGGGTCTACGAGCAGTACTTC.

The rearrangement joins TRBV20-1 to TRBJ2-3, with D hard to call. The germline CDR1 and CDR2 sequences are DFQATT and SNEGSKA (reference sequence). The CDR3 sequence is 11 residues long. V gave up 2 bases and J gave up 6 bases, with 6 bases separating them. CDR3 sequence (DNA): TGCAGTGCTAGATACGCGGATACGCAGTATTTT. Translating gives CSARYADTQYF.

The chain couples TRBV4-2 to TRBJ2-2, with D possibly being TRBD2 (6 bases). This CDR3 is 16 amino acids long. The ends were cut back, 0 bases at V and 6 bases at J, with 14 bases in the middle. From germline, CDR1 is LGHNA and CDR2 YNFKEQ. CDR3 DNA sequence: TGTGCCAGCAGCCAAGACCCATCAACTAGCCCCGGGGAGCTGTTTTTT. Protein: CASSQDPSTSPGELFF.

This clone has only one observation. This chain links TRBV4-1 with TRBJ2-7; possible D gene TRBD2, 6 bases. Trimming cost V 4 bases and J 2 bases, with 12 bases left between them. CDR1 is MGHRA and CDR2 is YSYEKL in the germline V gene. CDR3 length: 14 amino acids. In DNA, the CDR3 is TGCGCCAGCAGCCTTATGGAGGGTGCCTACGAGCAGTACTTC. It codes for CASSLMEGAYEQYF.

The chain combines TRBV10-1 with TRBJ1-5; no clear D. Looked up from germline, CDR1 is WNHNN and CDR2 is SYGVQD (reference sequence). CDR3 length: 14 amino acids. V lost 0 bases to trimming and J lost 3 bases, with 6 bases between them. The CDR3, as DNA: TGCGCCAGCAGTGAGTCTTCAGACAATCAGCCCCAGCATTTT. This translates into CASSESSDNQPQHF.